Following are 4 T cell receptor beta chains from one sample sequenced in a study of T cell repertoires in cytomegalovirus infection. In TCRdb, the reads were re-called with MiXCR into one record per CDR3 protein. Found here are approximately 500,000 distinct CDR3 sequences, 15% to 20% of them singletons; the top ten hold about 24%. Sequences were obtained from CD8+ T cells from PBMCs. The receptors originated from a human donor in good health (CMV status not recorded). Some clones in this sample may be carry-over from other donors' samples.

This clonotype was seen repeatedly, ten times or more. The V gene is TRBV6-2 or TRBV6-3, the J gene TRBJ2-7; 13 bases map to TRBD2. The CDR3 totals 15 residues. V lost 5 bases, J lost 3 bases, and 4 bases stayed unmatched. Germline lookup yields CDR1 MNHEY and CDR2 SVGEGT. CDR3 sequence reads: CASSGGLAGIYEQYF. The CDR3 coding sequence is TGTGCCAGCAGTGGGGGACTAGCGGGAATCTACGAGCAGTACTTC.

There are many counts of this clonotype. The chain combines TRBV7-8 with TRBJ1-6; no firm D call. CDR1 SGHVS and CDR2 FQNEAQ come from the germline V gene. The V end lost 4 bases, the J end lost 6 bases, and 19 bases lay between the germline ends. The CDR3 contains 17 residues. CDR3 loop: CASSSTWPSASNSPLHF. The CDR3 coding sequence is TGTGCCAGCAGCTCCACCTGGCCCTCAGCTTCTAATTCACCCCTCCACTTT.

This clonotype was counted many times. The chain joins TRBV2 to TRBJ2-7; 7 bases are shared with TRBD1. The J segment lost 2 bases and the V segment lost 2 bases, leaving 3 bases of the junction unmatched. The germline gives CDR1 SNHLY, CDR2 FYNNEI. CDR3 length: 14 amino acids. CDR3 sequence (DNA): TGTGCCAGCAGTGAAAAGGGACAGACCTACGAGCAGTACTTC. Its translation: CASSEKGQTYEQYF.

This clonotype turned up a few times. The chain combines TRBV4-2 with TRBJ2-2, with D possibly being TRBD1 (6 bases). Per germline, CDR1 LGHNA and CDR2 YNFKEQ. The germline V and J ends were trimmed by 3 bases and 1 base, with 15 bases remaining between them. This CDR3 has 17 residues. CDR3 coding DNA: TGTGCCAGCAGCCACCCCTCCGGGACACGGAACACCGGGGAGCTGTTTTTT. The encoded protein is CASSHPSGTRNTGELFF.